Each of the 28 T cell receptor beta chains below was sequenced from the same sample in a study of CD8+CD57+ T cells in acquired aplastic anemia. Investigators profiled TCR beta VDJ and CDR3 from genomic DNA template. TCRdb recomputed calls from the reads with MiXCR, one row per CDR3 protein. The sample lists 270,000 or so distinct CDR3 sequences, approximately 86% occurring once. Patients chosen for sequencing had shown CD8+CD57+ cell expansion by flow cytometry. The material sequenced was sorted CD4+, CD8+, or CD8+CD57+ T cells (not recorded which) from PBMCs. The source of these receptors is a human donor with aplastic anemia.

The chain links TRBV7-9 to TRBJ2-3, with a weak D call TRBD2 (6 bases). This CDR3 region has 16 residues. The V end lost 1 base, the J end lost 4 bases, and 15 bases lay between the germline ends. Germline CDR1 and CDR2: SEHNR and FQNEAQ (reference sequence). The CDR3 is CASSLDAAGTADTQYF. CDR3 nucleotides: TGTGCCAGCAGCTTAGATGCAGCGGGCACCGCAGATACGCAGTATTTT.

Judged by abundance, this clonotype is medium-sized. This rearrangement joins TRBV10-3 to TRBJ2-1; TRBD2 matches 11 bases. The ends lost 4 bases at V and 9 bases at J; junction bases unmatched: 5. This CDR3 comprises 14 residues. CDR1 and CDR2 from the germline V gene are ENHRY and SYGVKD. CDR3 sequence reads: CAISVGSGGAEQFF. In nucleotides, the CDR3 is TGTGCCATCAGTGTGGGTAGCGGGGGGGCTGAGCAGTTCTTC.

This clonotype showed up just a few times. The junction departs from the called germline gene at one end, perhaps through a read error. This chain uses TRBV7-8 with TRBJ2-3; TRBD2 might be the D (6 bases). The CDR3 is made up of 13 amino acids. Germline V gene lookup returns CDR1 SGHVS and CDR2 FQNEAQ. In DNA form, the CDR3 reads TGTGCCAGCAGCTTAGCGGGAGGTCCCACTACGCAGTTT. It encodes CASSLAGGPTTQF.

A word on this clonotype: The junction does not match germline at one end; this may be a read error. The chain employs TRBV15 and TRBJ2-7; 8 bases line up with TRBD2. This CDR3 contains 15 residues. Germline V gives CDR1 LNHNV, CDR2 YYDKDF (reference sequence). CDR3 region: CASSVPSGRLGEQYF. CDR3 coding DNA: TGTGCCAGCAGCGTTCCTAGCGGGCGGCTTGGCGAGCAGTACTTC.

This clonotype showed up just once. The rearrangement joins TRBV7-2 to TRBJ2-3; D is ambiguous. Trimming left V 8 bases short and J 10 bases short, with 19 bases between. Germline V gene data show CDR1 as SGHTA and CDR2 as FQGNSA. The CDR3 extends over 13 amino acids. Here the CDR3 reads CASGVGAIGAQYF. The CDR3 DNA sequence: TGTGCCAGCGGGGTCGGAGCCATAGGCGCGCAGTATTTT.

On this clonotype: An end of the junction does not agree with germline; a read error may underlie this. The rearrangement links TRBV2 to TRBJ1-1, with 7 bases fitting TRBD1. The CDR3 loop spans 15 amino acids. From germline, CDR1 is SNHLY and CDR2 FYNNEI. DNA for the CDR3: TGTGCCAGCGGCGTAGGTCTGACAGGGACCAATGATGCTTGCTTT. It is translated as CASGVGLTGTNDACF.

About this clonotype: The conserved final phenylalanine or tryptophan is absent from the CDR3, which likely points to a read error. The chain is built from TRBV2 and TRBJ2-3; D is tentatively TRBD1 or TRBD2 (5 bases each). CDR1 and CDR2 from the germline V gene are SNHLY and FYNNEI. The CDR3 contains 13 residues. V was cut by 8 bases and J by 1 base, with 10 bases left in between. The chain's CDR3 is CASGDERTDTQYS. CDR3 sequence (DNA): TGTGCCAGCGGGGACGAGCGCACAGATACGCAGTATTCC.

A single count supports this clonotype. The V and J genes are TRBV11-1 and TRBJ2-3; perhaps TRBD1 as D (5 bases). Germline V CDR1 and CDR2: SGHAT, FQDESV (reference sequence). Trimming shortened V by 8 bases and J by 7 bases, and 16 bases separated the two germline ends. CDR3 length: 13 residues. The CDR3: CASGVGRNYTQYF. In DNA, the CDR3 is TGTGCCAGCGGCGTGGGGCGGAACTATACGCAGTATTTT.

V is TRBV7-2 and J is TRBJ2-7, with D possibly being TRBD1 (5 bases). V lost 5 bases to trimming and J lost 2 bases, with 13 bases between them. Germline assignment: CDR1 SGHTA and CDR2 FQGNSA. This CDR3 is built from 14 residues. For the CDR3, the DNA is TGTGCCAGCAGCCCGATGGACACGACCTACGAGCAGTACTTC. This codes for CASSPMDTTYEQYF.

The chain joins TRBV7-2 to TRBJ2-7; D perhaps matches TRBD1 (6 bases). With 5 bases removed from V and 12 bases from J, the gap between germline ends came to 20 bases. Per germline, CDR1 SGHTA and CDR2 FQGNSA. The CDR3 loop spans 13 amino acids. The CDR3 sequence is CASSLLQGSKSYF. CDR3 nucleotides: TGTGCCAGCAGCCTCCTACAGGGATCCAAATCGTACTTC.

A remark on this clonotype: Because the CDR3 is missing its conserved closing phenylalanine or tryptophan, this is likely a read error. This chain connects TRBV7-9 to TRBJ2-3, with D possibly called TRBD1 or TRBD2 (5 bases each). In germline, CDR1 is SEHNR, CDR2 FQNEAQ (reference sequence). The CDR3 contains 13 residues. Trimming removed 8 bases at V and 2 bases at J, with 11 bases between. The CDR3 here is CASGYGATDTQYL. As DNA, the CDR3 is TGTGCCAGCGGGTACGGGGCCACAGATACGCAGTATTTA.

CDR3 in DNA: TGTGCCAGCAGCTTACATCTGGCAGGCTACGAGCAGTACTTC. Protein product: CASSLHLAGYEQYF. V usage is TRBV11-3 and J usage is TRBJ2-7, with no clear D. The V gene's germline CDR1 is SGHNT and CDR2 YENEEA. The CDR3 length is 14 residues. Trimming took off 2 bases at V and 3 bases at J, with 11 bases between the two ends.

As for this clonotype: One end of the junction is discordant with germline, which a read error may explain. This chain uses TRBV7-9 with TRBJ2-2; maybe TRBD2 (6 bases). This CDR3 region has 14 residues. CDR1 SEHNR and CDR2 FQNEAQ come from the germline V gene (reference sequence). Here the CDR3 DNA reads TGTGCCAGCAGCCCCGGGGGACGCGATGGCTACACCTTCTTT. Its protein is CASSPGGRDGYTFF.

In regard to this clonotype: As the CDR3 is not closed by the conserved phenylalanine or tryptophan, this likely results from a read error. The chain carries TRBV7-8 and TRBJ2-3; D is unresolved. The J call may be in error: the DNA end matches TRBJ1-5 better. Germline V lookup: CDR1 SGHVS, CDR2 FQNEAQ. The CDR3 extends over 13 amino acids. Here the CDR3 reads CASGLAGTDTQHY. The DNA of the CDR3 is TGTGCCAGCGGCTTAGCGGGCACAGACACGCAGCATTAT.

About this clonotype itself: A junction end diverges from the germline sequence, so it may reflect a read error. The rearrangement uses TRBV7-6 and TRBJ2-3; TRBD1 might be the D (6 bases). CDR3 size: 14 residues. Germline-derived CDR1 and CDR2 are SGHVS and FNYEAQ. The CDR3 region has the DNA TGTGCCAGCAGCTTGGGGGCAGGTCCCGAAACGCAGTACTTT. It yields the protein CASSLGAGPETQYF. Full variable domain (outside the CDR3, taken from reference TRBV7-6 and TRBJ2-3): GAGVSQSPRYKVTKRGQDVALRCDPISGHVSLYWYRQALGQGPEFLTYFNYEAQQDKSGLPNDRFSAERPEGSISTLTIQRTEQRDSAMYRCASSLGAGPETQYFGPGTRLTVL.

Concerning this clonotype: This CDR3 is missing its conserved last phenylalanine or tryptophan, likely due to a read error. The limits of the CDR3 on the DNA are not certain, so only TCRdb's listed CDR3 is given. The CDR3 region is CASGGAGTVPYY. The chain joins TRBV2 to TRBJ2-4; the table's D call of TRBD1 was not tested on the DNA. Both ends counted, the CDR3 spans 12 residues. Germline V gene sequence: CDR1 SNHLY, CDR2 FYNNEI.

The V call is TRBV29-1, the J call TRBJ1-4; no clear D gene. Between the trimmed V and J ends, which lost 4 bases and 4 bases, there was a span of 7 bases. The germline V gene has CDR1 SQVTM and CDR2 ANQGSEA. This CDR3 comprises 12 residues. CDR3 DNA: TGCAGCGTTGGCCGAGTTAATGAAAAACTGTTTTTT. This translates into CSVGRVNEKLFF.

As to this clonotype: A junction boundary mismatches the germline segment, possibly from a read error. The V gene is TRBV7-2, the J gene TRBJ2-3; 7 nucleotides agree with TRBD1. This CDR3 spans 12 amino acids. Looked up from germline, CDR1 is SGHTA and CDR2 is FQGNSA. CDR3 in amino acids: CASSVQPDGTAF. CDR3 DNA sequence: TGTGCCAGCAGCGTTCAGCCAGACGGGACAGCTTTT.

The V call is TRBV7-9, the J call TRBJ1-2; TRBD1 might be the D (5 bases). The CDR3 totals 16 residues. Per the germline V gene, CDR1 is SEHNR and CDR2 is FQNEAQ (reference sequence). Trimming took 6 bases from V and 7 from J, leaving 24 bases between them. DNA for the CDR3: TGTGCCAGCAGGTTGGCGAGGGACGGGCTCGTATTTGGCTACACCTTC. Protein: CASRLARDGLVFGYTF.

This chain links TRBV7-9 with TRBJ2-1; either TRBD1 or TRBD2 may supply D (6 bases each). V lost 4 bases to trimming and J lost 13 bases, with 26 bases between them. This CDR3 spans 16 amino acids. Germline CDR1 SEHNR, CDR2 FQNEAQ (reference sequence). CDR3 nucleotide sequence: TGTGCCAGCAGCTGTCAAGGAGGGGGGAGCTATGGCTACCAGTTCTTC. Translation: CASSCQGGGSYGYQFF. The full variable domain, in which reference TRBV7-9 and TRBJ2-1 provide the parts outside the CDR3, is DTGVSQNPRHKITKRGQNVTFRCDPISEHNRLYWYRQTLGQGPEFLTYFQNEAQLEKSRLLSDRFSAERPKGSFSTLEIQRTEQGDSAMYLCASSCQGGGSYGYQFFGPGTRLTVL.

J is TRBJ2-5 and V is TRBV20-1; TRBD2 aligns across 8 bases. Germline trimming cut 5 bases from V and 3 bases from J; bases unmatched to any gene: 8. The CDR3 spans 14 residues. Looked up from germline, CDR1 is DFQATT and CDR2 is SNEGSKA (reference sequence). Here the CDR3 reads CSAAELAVKETQYF. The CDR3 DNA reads TGCAGTGCTGCGGAACTAGCGGTAAAAGAGACCCAGTACTTC.

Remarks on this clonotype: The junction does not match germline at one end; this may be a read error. CDR3 sequence reads: CASSDGGNHPQLF. CDR3 DNA sequence: TGTGCCAGCAGTGATGGGGGGAATCATCCGCAGCTCTTC. V gene TRBV2 combines with J gene TRBJ1-5; TRBD1 is a possible D gene (5 bases). The CDR3 totals 13 residues. Germline V gives CDR1 SNHLY, CDR2 FYNNEI.

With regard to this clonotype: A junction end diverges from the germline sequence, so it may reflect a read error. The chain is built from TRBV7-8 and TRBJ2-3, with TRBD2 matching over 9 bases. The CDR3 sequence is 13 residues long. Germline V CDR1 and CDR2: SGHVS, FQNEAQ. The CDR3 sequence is CASGEAGGADTQF. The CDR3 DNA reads TGTGCCAGCGGGGAAGCGGGAGGAGCCGATACGCAGTTT. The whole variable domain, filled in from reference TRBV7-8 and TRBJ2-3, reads GAGVSQSPRYKVAKRGQDVALRCDPISGHVSLFWYQQALGQGPEFLTYFQNEAQLDKSGLPSDRFFAERPEGSVSTLKIQRTQQEDSAVYLCASGEAGGADTQFGPGTRLTVL.

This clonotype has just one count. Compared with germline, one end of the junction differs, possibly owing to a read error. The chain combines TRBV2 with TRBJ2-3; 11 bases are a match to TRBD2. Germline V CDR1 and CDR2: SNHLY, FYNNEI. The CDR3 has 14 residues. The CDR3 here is CASRSSGGPDEQFF. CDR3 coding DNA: TGTGCCAGCAGGTCTAGCGGGGGGCCCGATGAGCAGTTTTTC.

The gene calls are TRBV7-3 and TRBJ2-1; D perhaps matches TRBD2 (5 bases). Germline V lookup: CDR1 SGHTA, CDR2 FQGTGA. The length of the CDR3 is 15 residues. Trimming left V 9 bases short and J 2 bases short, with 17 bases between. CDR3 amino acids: CASSTASGAYNEQFF. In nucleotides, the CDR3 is TGTGCCAGTAGCACCGCGAGCGGAGCCTACAATGAGCAGTTCTTC.

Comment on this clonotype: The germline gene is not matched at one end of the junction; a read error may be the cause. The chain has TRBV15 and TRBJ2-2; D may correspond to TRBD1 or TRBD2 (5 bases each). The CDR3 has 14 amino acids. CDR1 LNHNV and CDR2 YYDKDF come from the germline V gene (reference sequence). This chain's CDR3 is CAGSLGGRNGALFF. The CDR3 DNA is TGTGCCGGCAGCTTAGGAGGCCGGAACGGGGCGCTGTTTTTT.

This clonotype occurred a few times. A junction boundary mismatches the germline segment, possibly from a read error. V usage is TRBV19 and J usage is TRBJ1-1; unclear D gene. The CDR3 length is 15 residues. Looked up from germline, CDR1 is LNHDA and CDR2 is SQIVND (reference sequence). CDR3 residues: CASSLALAANTEAFF. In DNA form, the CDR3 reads TGTGCCAGTAGTTTAGCTCTGGCAGCCAACACTGAGGCTTTCTTT.

The CDR3 reads CASSLVRGERIVGQFF. CDR3 DNA: TGTGCCAGCAGCTTAGTACGCGGGGAGCGGATTGTTGGACAGTTCTTC. The chain has TRBV7-8 and TRBJ2-1, with a possible D match to TRBD2 (6 bases). This CDR3 is built from 16 residues. The V and J ends lost 1 base and 13 bases respectively, with 23 bases between them. Germline-derived CDR1 and CDR2 are SGHVS and FQNEAQ. Drawing the rest from reference TRBV7-8 and TRBJ2-1, the complete variable domain is GAGVSQSPRYKVAKRGQDVALRCDPISGHVSLFWYQQALGQGPEFLTYFQNEAQLDKSGLPSDRFFAERPEGSVSTLKIQRTQQEDSAVYLCASSLVRGERIVGQFFGPGTRLTVL.